Shown below are 20 T cell receptor beta chains from a single sample sequenced in a study of cytomegalovirus exposure and HLA in healthy donors. Researchers ran the PCR with 60 Vbeta and 13 Jbeta primers. Produced via immunoSEQ multiplex PCR; TCRdb's table is partial and in-frame only. The sample has some 54,000 clones; about 84% are singletons. The sequenced sample was PBMCs. These receptors all stem from a male donor in good health and CMV-seronegative.

The chain uses TRBV30 and TRBJ2-1, with 9 bases matching TRBD1. This CDR3 is built from 14 residues. Looked up from germline, CDR1 is GTSNPN and CDR2 is SVGIG (reference sequence). V lost 4 bases to trimming and J lost 4 bases; unmatched junction nucleotides: 5. The CDR3 sequence: CAWKWTGEYNEQFF. In nucleotides, the CDR3 is TGTGCCTGGAAATGGACAGGGGAATACAATGAGCAGTTCTTC.

V and J are TRBV6-6 and TRBJ2-7; a weak D match, TRBD1 (6 bases). This CDR3 spans 16 amino acids. Germline V gene data show CDR1 as MNHNY and CDR2 as SVGAGI (reference sequence). Trimming took off 4 bases at V and 0 bases at J, with 16 bases between the two ends. The CDR3 nucleotides read TGTGCCAGCAGTTCGAAGGACAGAGTCAACTCCTACGAGCAGTACTTC. Protein: CASSSKDRVNSYEQYF.

This chain uses TRBV7-6 with TRBJ1-1, with a tentative D call TRBD1 (5 bases). V was pared by 2 bases and J by 2 bases, with 12 bases between. Germline V gene data show CDR1 as SGHVS and CDR2 as FNYEAQ. CDR3 length: 15 residues. The CDR3 loop reads CASSLTTGRNTEAFF. Written as DNA, the CDR3 is TGTGCCAGCAGCTTAACTACAGGACGAAACACTGAAGCTTTCTTT.

This sequence joins TRBV4-1 and TRBJ2-2; D unclear. Germline assignment: CDR1 MGHRA and CDR2 YSYEKL. There are 14 residues in the CDR3. The V gene lost 1 base and the J gene lost 4 bases, with 7 bases spanning the gap. DNA for the CDR3: TGCGCCAGCAGCCAAGTCCTGAGCACCGGGGAGCTGTTTTTT. It specifies CASSQVLSTGELFF.

The rearrangement uses TRBV4-2 and TRBJ1-1, with TRBD1 as a possible D gene (5 bases). Germline CDR1 and CDR2: LGHNA and YNFKEQ. V was shortened by 0 bases and J by 3 bases, with 23 bases between the two germline ends. The CDR3 loop spans 19 amino acids. CDR3 DNA: TGTGCCAGCAGCCAAGATATTAGGCCCGGACTTGGAGGGGACACTGAAGCTTTCTTT. Translated, it gives CASSQDIRPGLGGDTEAFF.

The chain links TRBV6-1 to TRBJ2-3; tentative D call: TRBD2 (5 bases). Germline-derived CDR1 and CDR2 are MNHNS and SASEGT. The CDR3 totals 14 residues. V was cut by 7 bases and J by 4 bases, with 15 bases left in between. Here the CDR3 reads CASIPLYGADTQYF. CDR3 coding DNA: TGTGCCAGCATCCCGCTGTACGGGGCAGATACGCAGTATTTT.

The chain combines TRBV7-7 with TRBJ2-5; 10 nucleotides agree with TRBD2. Germline loops: CDR1 SSHAT, CDR2 FNYEAQ (reference sequence). The junction had 2 bases not matched to a gene; V was cut back by 1 base and J by 3 bases. The CDR3 extends over 15 amino acids. The DNA of the CDR3 is TGTGCCAGCAGCTTAGGGCTAGCGGGGGAAGAGACCCAGTACTTC. It is translated as CASSLGLAGEETQYF.

The CDR3 DNA is TGTGCCAGTAGTACCCAAGCCACAGGGCCCCCTGGCTACACCTTC. It specifies CASSTQATGPPGYTF. V usage is TRBV19 and J usage is TRBJ1-2, with a possible D match to TRBD1 (6 bases). CDR1 is LNHDA, CDR2 SQIVND, per germline (reference sequence). Trimming stripped 4 bases from V and 7 bases from J, with 19 bases between. The CDR3 has 15 residues.

The V gene is TRBV7-2, the J gene TRBJ1-2; TRBD1 agrees at 10 bases. CDR3 size: 18 residues. With V trimmed by 5 bases and J by 2 bases, 14 bases remained unmatched. The germline V gene encodes CDR1 SGHTA and CDR2 FQGNSA. The CDR3 sequence: CASSLPRGTGVANYGYTF. CDR3 coding DNA: TGTGCCAGCAGCCTACCTAGGGGGACAGGGGTCGCGAACTATGGCTACACCTTC.

This chain joins TRBV11-1 and TRBJ2-1; D may be TRBD1 (6 bases). The CDR3 spans 12 residues. The germline V gene encodes CDR1 SGHAT and CDR2 FQDESV (reference sequence). The V end lost 6 bases, the J end lost 4 bases, and 7 bases lay between the germline ends. CDR3: CASRQGYNEQFF. CDR3 DNA: TGTGCCAGCAGACAGGGTTACAATGAGCAGTTCTTC.

The chain joins TRBV7-2 to TRBJ2-2, with D tentatively TRBD2 (6 bases). This CDR3 spans 15 amino acids. Germline V gene lookup returns CDR1 SGHTA and CDR2 FQGNSA. Trimming pared 0 bases from V and 6 bases from J, leaving 11 bases between. The CDR3 sequence is CASSLARWGAGELFF. The DNA for the CDR3 is TGTGCCAGCAGCTTAGCCCGGTGGGGGGCCGGGGAGCTGTTTTTT.

Worth noting for this clone: Germline is not matched at one junction end, which may reflect a read error. V gene TRBV27 combines with J gene TRBJ1-6; D perhaps matches TRBD1 (6 bases). CDR3 length equals 15 residues. CDR1 is MNHEY, CDR2 SMNVEV, per germline (reference sequence). CDR3 in amino acids: CASSLSPQGDSPLHF. CDR3 DNA sequence: TGTGCCAGCAGTCTATCGCCACAGGGAGATTCACCCCTCCACTTT.

The chain is built from TRBV7-2 and TRBJ1-2; 7 nucleotides agree with TRBD1. In germline, CDR1 is SGHTA, CDR2 FQGNSA. The J segment lost 3 bases and the V segment lost 3 bases, leaving 10 bases of the junction unmatched. The CDR3 loop spans 16 amino acids. CDR3 coding DNA: TGTGCCAGCAGCTTTAACCGGGACAGCGATTACTATGGCTACACCTTC. Translating it yields CASSFNRDSDYYGYTF.

This clone has more than one count but fewer than ten. This chain links TRBV28 with TRBJ2-1; TRBD2 matches at 9 bases. V was pared by 1 base and J by 6 bases, with 7 bases of the junction left unmatched. Per the germline V gene, CDR1 is MDHEN and CDR2 is SYDVKM. The CDR3 runs to 16 residues. The CDR3 DNA reads as TGTGCCAGCAGTTTATCGGGGACTAGCTTGTTCAATGAGCAGTTCTTC. Protein: CASSLSGTSLFNEQFF.

The rearrangement uses TRBV13 and TRBJ1-2; 7 bases are a match to TRBD1. The J segment lost 4 bases and the V segment lost 3 bases, leaving 8 bases of the junction unmatched. CDR1 is PRHDT and CDR2 is FYEKMQ in the germline V gene (reference sequence). This CDR3 comprises 15 residues. CDR3 nucleotides: TGTGCCAGCAGCTTGATTGACAGGGCAGGCTATGGCTACACCTTC. Protein product: CASSLIDRAGYGYTF.

CDR3 in amino acids: CASETRGRGGYTF. The CDR3 nucleotides read TGTGCCAGCGAGACCAGGGGGCGCGGTGGCTACACCTTC. The chain couples TRBV5-6 to TRBJ1-2; TRBD1 matches at 8 bases. The CDR3 is made up of 13 amino acids. The junction had 9 bases not matched to a gene; V was cut back by 7 bases and J by 7 bases. Germline V gives CDR1 SGHDT, CDR2 YYEEEE.

The chain joins TRBV30 to TRBJ2-5; D possibly corresponds to TRBD1 (6 bases). The V and J ends lost 8 bases and 5 bases respectively, with 18 bases between them. The CDR3 is 13 amino acids. Germline CDR1 and CDR2: GTSNPN and SVGIG (reference sequence). CDR3 in DNA: TGTGCCCAAGGGCCAGGGGTCGGGGAGACCCAGTACTTC. Its translation is CAQGPGVGETQYF.

V usage is TRBV5-1 and J usage is TRBJ1-1; D might be TRBD1 (5 bases). V lost 5 bases to trimming and J lost 1 base, with 9 bases between them. Germline V CDR1 and CDR2: SGHRS, YFSETQ. The CDR3 length is 13 residues. The CDR3 sequence is CASRGGENTEAFF. The CDR3 DNA reads TGCGCCAGCAGGGGGGGGGAGAACACTGAAGCTTTCTTT.

J is TRBJ1-6 and V is TRBV6-6; D is undetermined. CDR1 and CDR2 (germline): MNHNY, SVGAGI (reference sequence). Between the trimmed V and J ends, which lost 4 bases and 7 bases, there was a span of 14 bases. The CDR3 has 15 residues. CDR3 loop: CASSSLNPENSPLHF. The CDR3 coding sequence is TGTGCCAGCAGTTCCCTCAACCCGGAGAATTCACCCCTCCACTTT.

In DNA form, the CDR3 reads TGTGCCAGTACCATCAGGGGAGACACCGGGGAGCTGTTTTTT. It is translated as CASTIRGDTGELFF. The gene calls are TRBV19 and TRBJ2-2; possibly TRBD1 for D (6 bases). The V gene's germline CDR1 is LNHDA and CDR2 SQIVND (reference sequence). The V and J ends lost 7 bases and 3 bases respectively, with 12 bases between them. The CDR3 runs 14 residues.